This T cell receptor (beta chain) was found in a study of T cells after yellow fever vaccination. Study-wide background: Fractions with few cells were prepared using SMART-Seq v4 Ultra Low Input.

This clonotype has more than one count but fewer than ten. The antigen is unknown. TCRdb passed the 5' RACE reads through MiXCR, listing each CDR3 protein once. This repertoire shows approximately 260,000 distinct CDR3 sequences, over 4.5% found once; its top ten account for approximately 3.5%. Study-level results: There was a small share of clonotypes that showed up in both the CD4 and CD8 compartments.

Sequencing was performed on CD4+ T cells sorted from PBMCs, taken on the day of the yellow fever booster vaccination. This receptor was taken from a man younger than 35 who received the YFV17D yellow fever vaccine.

The CDR3 coding sequence is TGTGCCAGCAGTTTGGAGGGACAGGGGCGAAGGGAGACCCAGTACTTC. Protein product: CASSLEGQGRRETQYF. The rearrangement joins TRBV28 to TRBJ2-5, with 10 bases matching TRBD1. V lost 3 bases and J lost 5; bases outside the gene matches: 9. Germline assignment: CDR1 MDHEN and CDR2 SYDVKM. There are 16 residues in the CDR3.